This TCR beta chain was sequenced during a study of blood T cell repertoires in COVID-19. In the study overall: Spain, Italy and the United States supplied samples that represented acute and convalescent COVID-19. From T cells, B-cell-depleted T cells, or PBMCs came the material, which was cDNA or gDNA.

Donors in Cohort 3 who had recovered were those with two negative PCRs, healthcare professional clearance, or resolution of their symptoms. Germline V gene lookup returns CDR1 MNHNY and CDR2 SVGAGI (reference sequence). The V segment lost 7 bases and the J segment 5 bases; nucleotides outside the gene matches: 10. The CDR3 is 16 residues long. This clone was detected only a few times. TCRdb's copy holds only in-frame clones and misses some; the assay was immunoSEQ multiplex PCR. Of a few hundred thousand clones detected, about 92% appear once; the ten largest clones hold around a sixth. The rearrangement links TRBV6-6 to TRBJ2-2; the match to TRBD1 covers 10 bases. Sequencing was carried out using PBMCs or T cells enriched from blood (not recorded which). This receptor was obtained from a woman aged 25 to 39 who had recovered from COVID-19. CDR3 sequence (DNA): TGTGCCAGCATTACGGACAGGGGGTCGAGAACCGGGGAGCTGTTTTTT. Translation: CASITDRGSRTGELFF.